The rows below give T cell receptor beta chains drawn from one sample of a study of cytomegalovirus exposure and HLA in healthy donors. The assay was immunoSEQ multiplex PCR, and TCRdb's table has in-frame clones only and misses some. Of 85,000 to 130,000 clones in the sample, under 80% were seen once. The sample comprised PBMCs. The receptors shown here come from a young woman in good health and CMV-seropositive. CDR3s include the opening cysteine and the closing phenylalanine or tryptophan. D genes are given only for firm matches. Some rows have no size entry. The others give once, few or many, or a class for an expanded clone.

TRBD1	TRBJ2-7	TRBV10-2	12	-	CASGGQSYEQYF	TGCGCCAGCGGGGGACAGTCCTACGAGCAGTACTTC
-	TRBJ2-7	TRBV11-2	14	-	CASSFLDSSYEQYF	TGTGCCAGCAGCTTCCTCGACAGTTCCTACGAGCAGTACTTC
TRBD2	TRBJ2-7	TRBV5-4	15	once	CASSFGLAGAYEQYF	TGTGCCAGCAGCTTTGGGCTAGCGGGAGCCTACGAGCAGTACTTC
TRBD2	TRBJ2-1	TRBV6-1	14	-	CASSLGGLDNEQFF	TGTGCCAGCAGCCTAGGGGGACTAGATAATGAGCAGTTCTTC
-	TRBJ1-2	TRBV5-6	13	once	CASSFSGGYGYTF	TGTGCCAGCAGCTTTTCTGGGGGGTATGGCTACACCTTC
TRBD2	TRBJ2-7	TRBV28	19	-	CASSRPPRTSGRPTYEQYF	TGTGCCAGCAGTCGCCCTCCCCGGACTAGCGGGAGACCAACCTACGAGCAGTACTTC
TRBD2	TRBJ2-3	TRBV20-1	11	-	CSAGTGGTQYF	TGCAGTGCTGGTACGGGGGGTACGCAGTATTTT
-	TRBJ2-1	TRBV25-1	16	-	CASSDKGRALYNEQFF	TGTGCCAGCAGTGACAAAGGGCGGGCATTATACAATGAGCAGTTCTTC
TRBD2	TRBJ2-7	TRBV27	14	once	CASSWAGGGDEQYF	TGTGCCAGCAGTTGGGCGGGAGGCGGGGACGAGCAGTACTTC
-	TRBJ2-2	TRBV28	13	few	CAIRYQSTGPLFF	TGTGCCATACGGTACCAGTCTACTGGGCCGCTGTTTTTT
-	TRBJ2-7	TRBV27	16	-	CASGWPTGFFNYEQYF	TGTGCCAGCGGTTGGCCCACAGGGTTCTTTAACTACGAGCAGTACTTC
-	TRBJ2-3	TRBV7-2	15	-	CASSFNTGGTDTQYF	TGTGCCAGCAGCTTTAACACAGGAGGCACAGATACGCAGTATTTT
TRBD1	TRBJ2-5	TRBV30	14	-	CAWTPGQGQETQYF	TGTGCCTGGACGCCAGGACAGGGACAAGAGACCCAGTACTTC
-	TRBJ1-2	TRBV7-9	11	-	CASSYTEGYTF	TGTGCCAGCAGCTATACTGAGGGCTACACCTTC
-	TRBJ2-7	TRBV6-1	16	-	CASSEEGLQGGYEQYF	TGTGCCAGCAGTGAAGAGGGGTTGCAGGGGGGCTACGAGCAGTACTTC